Following are 13 T cell receptor beta chains from one sample sequenced in a study of cytomegalovirus exposure and HLA in healthy donors. PCR involved 60 Vbeta and 13 Jbeta primers. The table came from immunoSEQ multiplex PCR; TCRdb's copy has only in-frame clones and leaves some out. The table has fewer than 70,000 clones, approximately 80% seen once. Material: PBMCs. These receptors all stem from a woman aged 40 to 49 in good health and CMV-seronegative.

The chain links TRBV30 to TRBJ1-4; possibly TRBD1 for D (6 bases). Per the germline V gene, CDR1 is GTSNPN and CDR2 is SVGIG (reference sequence). This CDR3 is built from 20 residues. The V end was cut by 0 bases, the J end by 0 bases, with 23 bases between. The CDR3 coding sequence is TGTGCCTGGAGTGTATTGGGGTTTGGCAGGGGCAAAGCAACTAATGAAAAACTGTTTTTT. As protein: CAWSVLGFGRGKATNEKLFF.

This clone was picked up one time. The chain recombines TRBV29-1 with TRBJ2-6; 8 bases are shared with TRBD1. The CDR3 spans 18 residues. Trimming removed 0 bases from V and 1 base from J; junction bases left unmatched: 8. Germline CDR1 is SQVTM and CDR2 is ANQGSEA. The CDR3 loop reads CSVEDRDRRFSGANVLTF. The CDR3 region has the DNA TGCAGCGTTGAAGATCGGGACAGGCGCTTTTCTGGGGCCAACGTCCTGACTTTC.

The chain combines TRBV28 with TRBJ2-4; tentatively, D is TRBD2 (6 bases). Trimming stripped 4 bases from V and 0 bases from J, with 22 bases between. Germline CDR1 reads MDHEN; CDR2 reads SYDVKM. The CDR3 runs 19 residues. Written as DNA, the CDR3 is TGTGCCAGCAGTTCCACCTATCTTACGACTAGTGTAGCCAAAAACATTCAGTACTTC. As protein: CASSSTYLTTSVAKNIQYF. Full variable domain (rest looked up from reference TRBV28 and TRBJ2-4): DVKVTQSSRYLVKRTGEKVFLECVQDMDHENMFWYRQDPGLGLRLIYFSYDVKMKEKGDIPEGYSVSREKKERFSLILESASTNQTSMYLCASSSTYLTTSVAKNIQYFGAGTRLSVL.

V gene TRBV9 combines with J gene TRBJ2-7; 12 bases fit TRBD2. Trimming cost V 0 bases and J 4 bases; bases outside gene matches: 8. The CDR3 is made up of 17 amino acids. CDR1 and CDR2 (germline): SGDLS, YYNGEE. The CDR3 loop reads CASSVEASGRASYEQYF. CDR3 sequence (DNA): TGTGCCAGCAGCGTAGAGGCTAGCGGGAGGGCCTCGTACGAGCAGTACTTC. The full variable domain, its missing parts supplied by reference TRBV9 and TRBJ2-7, is DSGVTQTPKHLITATGQRVTLRCSPRSGDLSVYWYQQSLDQGLQFLIQYYNGEERAKGNILERFSAQQFPDLHSELNLSSLELGDSALYFCASSVEASGRASYEQYFGPGTRLTVT.

The chain recombines TRBV5-1 with TRBJ2-1, with TRBD2 as a possible D gene (6 bases). V was cut by 7 bases and J by 3 bases, with 17 bases left in between. Per the germline V gene, CDR1 is SGHRS and CDR2 is YFSETQ. The CDR3 length is 15 residues. CDR3 in amino acids: CASGLTVGLYNEQFF. CDR3 bases: TGCGCCAGCGGACTAACAGTGGGACTCTACAATGAGCAGTTCTTC.

This chain links TRBV10-3 with TRBJ2-7, with 10 bases aligning to TRBD1. The CDR3 runs to 14 residues. Germline CDR1 reads ENHRY; CDR2 reads SYGVKD. After removal of 5 bases from V and 3 bases from J, the junction contained 4 bases not matched to a gene. The CDR3 is CAISPGTGDYEQYF. CDR3 nucleotides: TGTGCCATCAGTCCCGGGACAGGGGACTACGAGCAGTACTTC.

The rearrangement links TRBV5-5 to TRBJ2-7; 9 bases map to TRBD1. From germline, CDR1 is SGHKS and CDR2 YYEKEE (reference sequence). The junction had 11 bases not matched to a gene; V was cut back by 4 bases and J by 6 bases. There are 15 residues in the CDR3. CDR3 sequence: CASSPGAGTGTEQYF. As DNA, the CDR3 is TGTGCCAGCAGCCCGGGGGCTGGGACAGGGACCGAGCAGTACTTC. The full variable domain, its missing parts supplied by reference TRBV5-5 and TRBJ2-7, is DAGVTQSPTHLIKTRGQQVTLRCSPISGHKSVSWYQQVLGQGPQFIFQYYEKEERGRGNFPDRFSARQFPNYSSELNVNALLLGDSALYLCASSPGAGTGTEQYFGPGTRLTVT.

The chain combines TRBV29-1 with TRBJ1-2; 10 bases map to TRBD1. V lost 6 bases, J lost 8 bases, and 3 bases stayed unmatched. Germline-derived CDR1 and CDR2 are SQVTM and ANQGSEA. CDR3 size: 11 residues. This CDR3 reads CSVTGGYGYTF. The DNA of the CDR3 is TGCAGCGTGACAGGGGGCTACGGCTACACCTTC.

The chain uses TRBV19 and TRBJ2-1; D uncertain. From germline, CDR1 is LNHDA and CDR2 SQIVND (reference sequence). The CDR3 totals 13 residues. V lost 8 bases and J lost 8, with 16 bases in between. Written as DNA, the CDR3 is TGTGCCAGTGGCGGTCTCGGTGGAGATGAGCAGTTCTTC. It is translated as CASGGLGGDEQFF.

The chain has TRBV27 and TRBJ2-1; D possibly corresponds to TRBD1 (5 bases). With 6 bases removed from V and 2 bases from J, the gap between germline ends came to 11 bases. There are 14 residues in the CDR3. Per germline, CDR1 MNHEY and CDR2 SMNVEV (reference sequence). The CDR3 DNA reads TGTGCCAGCAGGTCTGCAGGGACCTACAATGAGCAGTTCTTC. This sequence encodes CASRSAGTYNEQFF.

This clone was picked up a small number of times. This sequence joins TRBV2 and TRBJ2-1; D is uncertain. With 7 bases removed from V and 0 bases from J, the gap between germline ends came to 10 bases. The CDR3 contains 14 residues. The germline gives CDR1 SNHLY, CDR2 FYNNEI. The CDR3 sequence is CASTAQSSYNEQFF. The CDR3 bases are TGTGCCAGCACTGCCCAGTCCTCCTACAATGAGCAGTTCTTC.

This clone has a single count. This chain links TRBV30 with TRBJ2-5, with 14 bases fitting TRBD2. The CDR3 loop spans 16 amino acids. After removal of 5 bases from V and 5 bases from J, the junction contained 10 bases not matched to a gene. Germline V CDR1 and CDR2: GTSNPN, SVGIG (reference sequence). CDR3 DNA sequence: TGTGCCTGGGGGGGGACTAGCGGGAGATTTTCCGAGACCCAGTACTTC. Translation: CAWGGTSGRFSETQYF.

This clone appeared a few times. This sequence joins TRBV25-1 and TRBJ1-1; a possible D gene is TRBD1 (6 bases). Trimming took 2 bases from V and 7 from J, leaving 14 bases between them. The CDR3 loop spans 14 amino acids. Germline V gene data show CDR1 as MGHDK and CDR2 as SYGVNS. This CDR3 reads CASSEGVDRSEAFF. The CDR3 DNA reads TGTGCCAGCAGTGAAGGGGTTGACAGGAGTGAAGCTTTCTTT.